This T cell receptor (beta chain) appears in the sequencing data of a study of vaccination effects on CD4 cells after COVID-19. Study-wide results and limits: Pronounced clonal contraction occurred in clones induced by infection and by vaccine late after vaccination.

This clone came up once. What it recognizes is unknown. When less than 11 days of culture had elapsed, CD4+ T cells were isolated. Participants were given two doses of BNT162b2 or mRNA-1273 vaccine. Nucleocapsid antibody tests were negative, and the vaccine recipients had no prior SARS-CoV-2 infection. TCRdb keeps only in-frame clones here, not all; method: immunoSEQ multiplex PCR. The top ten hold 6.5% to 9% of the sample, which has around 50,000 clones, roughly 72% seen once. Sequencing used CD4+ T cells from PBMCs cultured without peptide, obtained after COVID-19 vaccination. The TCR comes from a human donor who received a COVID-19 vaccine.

CDR3 DNA sequence: TGTGCCAGCTCACCTAGACGGACTAGCGGGCAAGAGACCCAGTACTTC. It yields the protein CASSPRRTSGQETQYF. The chain employs TRBV18 and TRBJ2-5, with 11 bases aligning to TRBD2. Per germline, CDR1 KGHSH and CDR2 LQKENI. V dropped 3 bases and J dropped 2; count of bases not matched to a gene: 5. The CDR3 has 16 amino acids.